A single sample is the source of the 11 T cell receptor beta chains below, sequenced in a study of PD-L1 blockade in urothelial cancer. Assay used: immunoSEQ multiplex PCR; TCRdb lists only in-frame clones, some missing. The table includes some 41,000 clones, 80% to 90% detected once. The time point was: peripheral blood 6 weeks after treatment start. The input for sequencing was PBMCs, taken around atezolizumab (anti-PD-L1) treatment. Receptors were obtained from a man in his sixties or seventies with urothelial cancer.

The rearrangement joins TRBV5-1 to TRBJ2-2; D is perhaps TRBD1 (5 bases). Germline V gene lookup returns CDR1 SGHRS and CDR2 YFSETQ. V lost 5 bases and J 1 base, leaving 6 bases between the germline ends. This CDR3 has 13 amino acids. The CDR3 bases are TGCGCCAGCAGAACAGGGAACACCGGGGAGCTGTTTTTT. This encodes CASRTGNTGELFF. The variable domain in full, with the rest retrieved from reference TRBV5-1 and TRBJ2-2, is KAGVTQTPRYLIKTRGQQVTLSCSPISGHRSVSWYQQTPGQGLQFLFEYFSETQRNKGNFPGRFSGRQFSNSRSEMNVSTLELGDSALYLCASRTGNTGELFFGEGSRLTVL.

This chain connects TRBV7-2 to TRBJ2-7; 7 bases are shared with TRBD2. Trimming removed 1 base from V and 7 bases from J; junction bases left unmatched: 10. This CDR3 spans 15 amino acids. Germline V CDR1 and CDR2: SGHTA, FQGNSA. Written as DNA, the CDR3 is TGTGCCAGCAGCTTAGGTGGGGGGGGAATGAGGGAGCAGTACTTC. It codes for CASSLGGGGMREQYF.

The chain is built from TRBV11-2 and TRBJ2-7, with D possibly matching TRBD2 (5 bases). V was pared by 3 bases and J by 8 bases, with 17 bases between. CDR1 is SGHAT, CDR2 FQNNGV, per germline. The CDR3 has 14 residues. The chain's CDR3 is CASSFRTPGGKQYF. The CDR3 DNA follows: TGTGCCAGCAGCTTCCGGACTCCCGGTGGAAAGCAGTACTTC.

The rearrangement joins TRBV9 to TRBJ2-1; 12 bases align to TRBD2. Trimming removed 0 bases from V and 1 base from J; junction bases left unmatched: 2. The CDR3 covers 17 residues. Germline values: CDR1 SGDLS, CDR2 YYNGEE. The CDR3 spells CASSVGLAGGSYNEQFF. For the CDR3, the DNA is TGTGCCAGCAGCGTAGGTCTAGCGGGAGGGTCCTACAATGAGCAGTTCTTC. The full variable domain, with the rest looked up from reference TRBV9 and TRBJ2-1, is DSGVTQTPKHLITATGQRVTLRCSPRSGDLSVYWYQQSLDQGLQFLIQYYNGEERAKGNILERFSAQQFPDLHSELNLSSLELGDSALYFCASSVGLAGGSYNEQFFGPGTRLTVL.

The chain joins TRBV2 to TRBJ2-2; 11 bases line up with TRBD2. Germline-derived CDR1 and CDR2 are SNHLY and FYNNEI. This CDR3 comprises 14 residues. V shed 7 bases, J shed 6 bases, and the junction held 4 bases outside the gene matches. Written as DNA, the CDR3 is TGTGCCAGCAAAATAGCGGGAGGGGCCGGGGAGCTGTTTTTT. Translated, it gives CASKIAGGAGELFF.

The genes are TRBV19 and TRBJ2-2, with D tentatively TRBD2 (5 bases). V was pared by 1 base and J by 5 bases, with 14 bases between. The germline V gene has CDR1 LNHDA and CDR2 SQIVND (reference sequence). The CDR3 has 16 amino acids. The CDR3 loop is CASSIARAVRTGELFF. CDR3 in DNA: TGTGCCAGTAGTATAGCGAGGGCGGTACGGACCGGGGAGCTGTTTTTT.

As DNA, the CDR3 is TGTGCCAGCTCACCGTTTGACAACGGTAATGAAAAACTGTTTTTT. It specifies CASSPFDNGNEKLFF. This chain links TRBV18 with TRBJ1-4; D remains unclear. This CDR3 region has 15 residues. The V and J ends lost 3 bases and 4 bases respectively, with 12 bases between them. Germline values: CDR1 KGHSH, CDR2 LQKENI.

The chain links TRBV9 to TRBJ1-1; 7 nucleotides line up with TRBD1. This CDR3 contains 16 residues. Germline CDR1 is SGDLS and CDR2 is YYNGEE. Trimming took 2 bases from V and 1 from J; bases not matched to a gene: 8. The CDR3 here is CASSVENNRGNTEAFF. In DNA, the CDR3 is TGTGCCAGCAGCGTGGAAAACAACAGGGGGAACACTGAAGCTTTCTTT.

The rearrangement uses TRBV18 and TRBJ1-2, with D unresolved. Germline V gene sequence: CDR1 KGHSH, CDR2 LQKENI. V lost 2 bases and J 6 bases, leaving 13 bases between the germline ends. The CDR3 covers 14 residues. The CDR3 coding sequence is TGTGCCAGCTCACCAGACGGCAGAACAGATGGCTACACCTTC. This sequence encodes CASSPDGRTDGYTF.

Comment on this clone: One junction end does not reproduce the germline sequence, and a read error may be involved. The V gene is TRBV7-7, the J gene TRBJ2-1; no definite D call. Germline values: CDR1 SSHAT, CDR2 FNYEAQ (reference sequence). The CDR3 spans 13 residues. The CDR3 coding sequence is TGTGCTAGCAGCTTCTCCGGTAACAATGAGCAGTTCTTC. Encoded protein: CASSFSGNNEQFF.

The chain uses TRBV6-1 and TRBJ1-2; D may be TRBD1 (6 bases). The V gene lost 4 bases and the J gene lost 2 bases, with 11 bases spanning the gap. Germline V gene sequence: CDR1 MNHNS, CDR2 SASEGT. This CDR3 is built from 14 residues. The CDR3 region has the DNA TGTGCCAGCAGTGGGGGACACATCAACTATGGCTACACCTTC. It yields the protein CASSGGHINYGYTF.